This T cell receptor beta chain was obtained from a study of T cell repertoires in cytomegalovirus infection. Study at large: It was the public TCR beta signatures that indicated both CMV infection and matching HLA type.

CDR3 length: 12 amino acids. Trimming took off 7 bases at V and 6 bases at J, with 9 bases between the two ends. Germline assignment: CDR1 ENHRY and CDR2 SYGVKD. TCRdb ran MiXCR on the reads and lists one entry per CDR3 protein. Seen here are over 250,000 distinct CDR3 sequences, about 20% observed once, and the top ten hold approximately 19%. Of note for this clonotype: Its target is unknown.

This chain uses TRBV10-3 with TRBJ2-2; D may be TRBD2 (5 bases). The sample in question was cultured PBMCs, obtained from culture after CMV antigen stimulation. This TCR came from a human donor in good health (CMV status not recorded). Some clones in this sample may be carry-over from other donors' samples. CDR3 loop: CAITAGAGELFF. CDR3 bases: TGTGCCATCACCGCGGGTGCCGGGGAGCTGTTTTTT.